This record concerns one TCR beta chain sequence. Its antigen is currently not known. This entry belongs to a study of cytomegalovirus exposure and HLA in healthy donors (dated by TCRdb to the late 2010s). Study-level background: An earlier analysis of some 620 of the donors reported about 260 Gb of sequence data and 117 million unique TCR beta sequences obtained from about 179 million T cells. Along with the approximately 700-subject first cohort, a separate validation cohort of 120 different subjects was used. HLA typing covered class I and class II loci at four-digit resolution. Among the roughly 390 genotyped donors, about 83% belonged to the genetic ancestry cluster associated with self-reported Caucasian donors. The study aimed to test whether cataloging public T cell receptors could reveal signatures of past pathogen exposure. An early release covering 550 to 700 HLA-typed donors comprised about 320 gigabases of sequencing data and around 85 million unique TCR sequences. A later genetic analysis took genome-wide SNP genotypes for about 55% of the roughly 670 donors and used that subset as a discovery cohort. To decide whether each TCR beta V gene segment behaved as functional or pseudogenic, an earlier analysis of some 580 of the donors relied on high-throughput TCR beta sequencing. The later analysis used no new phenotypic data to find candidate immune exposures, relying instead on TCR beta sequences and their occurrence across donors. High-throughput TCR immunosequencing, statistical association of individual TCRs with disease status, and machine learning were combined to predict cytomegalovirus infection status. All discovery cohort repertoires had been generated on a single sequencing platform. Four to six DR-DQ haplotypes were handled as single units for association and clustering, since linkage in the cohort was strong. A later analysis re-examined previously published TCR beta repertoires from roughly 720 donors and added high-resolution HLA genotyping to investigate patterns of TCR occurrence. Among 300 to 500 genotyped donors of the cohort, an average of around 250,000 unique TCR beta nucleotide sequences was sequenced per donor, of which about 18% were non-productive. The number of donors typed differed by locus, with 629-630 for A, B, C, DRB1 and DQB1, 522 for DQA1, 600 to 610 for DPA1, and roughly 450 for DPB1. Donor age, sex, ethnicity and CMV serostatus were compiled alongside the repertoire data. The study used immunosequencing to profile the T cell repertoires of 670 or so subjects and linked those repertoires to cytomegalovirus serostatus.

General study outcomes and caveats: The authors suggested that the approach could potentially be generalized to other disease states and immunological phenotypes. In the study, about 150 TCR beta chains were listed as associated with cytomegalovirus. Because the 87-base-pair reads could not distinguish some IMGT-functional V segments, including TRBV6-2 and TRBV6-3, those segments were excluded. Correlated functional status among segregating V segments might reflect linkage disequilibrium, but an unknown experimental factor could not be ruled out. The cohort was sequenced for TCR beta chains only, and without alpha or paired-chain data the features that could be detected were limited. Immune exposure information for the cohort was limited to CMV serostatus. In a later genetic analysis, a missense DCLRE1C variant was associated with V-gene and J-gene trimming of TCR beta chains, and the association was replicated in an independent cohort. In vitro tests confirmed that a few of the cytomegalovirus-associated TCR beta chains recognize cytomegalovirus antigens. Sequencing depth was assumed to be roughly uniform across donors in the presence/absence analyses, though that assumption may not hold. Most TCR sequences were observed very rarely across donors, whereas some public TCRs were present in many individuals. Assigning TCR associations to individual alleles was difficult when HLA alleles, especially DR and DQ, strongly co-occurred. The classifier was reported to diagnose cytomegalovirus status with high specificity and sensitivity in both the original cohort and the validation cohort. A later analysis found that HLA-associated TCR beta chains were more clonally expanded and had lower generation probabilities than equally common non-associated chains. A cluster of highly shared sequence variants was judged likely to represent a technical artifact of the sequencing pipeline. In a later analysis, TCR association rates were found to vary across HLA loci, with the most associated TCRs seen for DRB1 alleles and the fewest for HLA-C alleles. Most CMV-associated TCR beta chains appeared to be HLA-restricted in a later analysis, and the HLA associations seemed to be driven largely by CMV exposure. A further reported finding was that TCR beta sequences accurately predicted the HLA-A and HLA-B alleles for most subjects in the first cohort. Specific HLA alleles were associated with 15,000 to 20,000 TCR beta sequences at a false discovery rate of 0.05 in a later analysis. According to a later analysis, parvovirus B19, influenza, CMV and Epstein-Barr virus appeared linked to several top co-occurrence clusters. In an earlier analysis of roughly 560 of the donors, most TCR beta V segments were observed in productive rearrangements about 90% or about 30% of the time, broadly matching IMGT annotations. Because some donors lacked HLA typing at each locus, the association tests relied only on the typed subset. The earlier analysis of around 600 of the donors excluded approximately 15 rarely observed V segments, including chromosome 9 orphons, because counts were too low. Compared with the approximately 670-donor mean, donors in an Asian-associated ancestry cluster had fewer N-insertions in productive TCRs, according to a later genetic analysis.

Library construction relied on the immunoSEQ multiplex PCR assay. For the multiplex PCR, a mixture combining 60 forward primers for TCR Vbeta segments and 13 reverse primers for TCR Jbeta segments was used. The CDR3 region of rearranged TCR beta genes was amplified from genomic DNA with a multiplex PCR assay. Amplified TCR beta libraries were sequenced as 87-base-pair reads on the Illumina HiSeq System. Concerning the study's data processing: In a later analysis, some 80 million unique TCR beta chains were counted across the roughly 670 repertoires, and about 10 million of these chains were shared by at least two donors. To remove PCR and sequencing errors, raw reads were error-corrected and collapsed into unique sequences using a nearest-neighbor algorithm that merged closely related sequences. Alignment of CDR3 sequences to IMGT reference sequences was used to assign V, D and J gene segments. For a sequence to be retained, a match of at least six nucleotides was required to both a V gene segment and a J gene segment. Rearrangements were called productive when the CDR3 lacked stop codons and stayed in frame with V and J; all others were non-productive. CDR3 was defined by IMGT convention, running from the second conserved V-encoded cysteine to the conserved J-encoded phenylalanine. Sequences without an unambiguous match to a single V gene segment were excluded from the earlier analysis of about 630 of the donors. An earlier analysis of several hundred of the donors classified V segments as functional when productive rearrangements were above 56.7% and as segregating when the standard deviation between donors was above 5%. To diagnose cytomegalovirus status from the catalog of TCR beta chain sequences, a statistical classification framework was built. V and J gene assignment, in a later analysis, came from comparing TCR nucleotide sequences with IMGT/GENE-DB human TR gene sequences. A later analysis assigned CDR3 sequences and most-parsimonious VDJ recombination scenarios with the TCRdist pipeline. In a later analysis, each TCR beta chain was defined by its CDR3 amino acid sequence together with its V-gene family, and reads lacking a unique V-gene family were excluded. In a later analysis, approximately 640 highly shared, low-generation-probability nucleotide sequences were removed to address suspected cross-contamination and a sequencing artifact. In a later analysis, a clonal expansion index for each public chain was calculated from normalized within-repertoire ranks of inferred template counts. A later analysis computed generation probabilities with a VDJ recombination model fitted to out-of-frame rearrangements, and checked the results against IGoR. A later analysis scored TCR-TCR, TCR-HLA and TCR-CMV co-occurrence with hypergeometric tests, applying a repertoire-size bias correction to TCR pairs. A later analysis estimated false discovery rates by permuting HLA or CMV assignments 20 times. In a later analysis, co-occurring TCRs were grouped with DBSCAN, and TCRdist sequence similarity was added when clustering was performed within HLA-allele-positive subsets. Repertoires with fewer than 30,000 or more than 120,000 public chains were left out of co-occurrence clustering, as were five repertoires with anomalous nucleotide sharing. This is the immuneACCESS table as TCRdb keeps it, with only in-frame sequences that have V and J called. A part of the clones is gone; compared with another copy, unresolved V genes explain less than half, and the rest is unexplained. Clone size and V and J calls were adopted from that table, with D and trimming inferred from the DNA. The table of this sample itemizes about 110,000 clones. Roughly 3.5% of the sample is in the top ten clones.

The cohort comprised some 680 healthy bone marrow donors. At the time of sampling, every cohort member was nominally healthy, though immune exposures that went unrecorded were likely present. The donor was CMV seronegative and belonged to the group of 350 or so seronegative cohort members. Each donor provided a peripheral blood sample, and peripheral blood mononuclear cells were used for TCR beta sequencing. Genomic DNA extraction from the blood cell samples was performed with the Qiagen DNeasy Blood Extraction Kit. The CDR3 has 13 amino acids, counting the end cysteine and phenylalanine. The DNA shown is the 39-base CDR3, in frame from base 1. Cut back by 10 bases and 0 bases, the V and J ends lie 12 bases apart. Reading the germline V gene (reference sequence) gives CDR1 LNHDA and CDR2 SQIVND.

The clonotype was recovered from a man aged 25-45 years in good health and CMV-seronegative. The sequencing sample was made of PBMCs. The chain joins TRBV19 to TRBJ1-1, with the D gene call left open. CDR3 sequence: CATGRELNTEAFF. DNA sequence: TGTGCCACCGGACGGGAACTGAACACTGAAGCTTTCTTT. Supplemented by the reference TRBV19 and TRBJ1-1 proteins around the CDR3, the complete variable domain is DGGITQSPKYLFRKEGQNVTLSCEQNLNHDAMYWYRQDPGQGLRLIYYSQIVNDFQKGDIAEGYSVSREKKESFPLTVTSAQKNPTAFYLCATGRELNTEAFFGQGTRLTVV.